The 21 T cell receptor beta chains in this list originate from one sample, sequenced in a study of shared clonotypes between healthy human individuals. The data were produced by immunoSEQ multiplex PCR, yet TCRdb's version contains in-frame clones alone and is incomplete. The sample gives fewer than 1.4 million clones, approximately 80% of which show up once; around 0.61% is in the top ten. Material: memory CD4+ T cells from PBMCs. Indicated subset: CD45RA-negative fraction. The receptor set was obtained from a man aged 18 to 30 in good health. Some clones in this sample may be carry-over from other donors' samples.

CDR3 protein: CASSLDWGIQYF. In nucleotides, the CDR3 is TGCGCCAGCAGCTTGGATTGGGGCATTCAGTACTTC. The rearrangement joins TRBV5-1 to TRBJ2-4; D uncertain. The CDR3 is 12 residues long. With 0 bases removed from V and 9 bases from J, the gap between germline ends came to 7 bases. CDR1 SGHRS and CDR2 YFSETQ come from the germline V gene.

V gene TRBV5-1 combines with J gene TRBJ2-1; a weak D match, TRBD1 (6 bases). V was shortened by 9 bases and J by 5 bases, with 21 bases between the two germline ends. Germline lookup yields CDR1 SGHRS and CDR2 YFSETQ. The CDR3 runs 15 residues. CDR3: CATTTRGSNDNEQFF. The CDR3 nucleotides read TGCGCCACCACAACTAGGGGGAGTAACGACAATGAGCAGTTCTTC.

The chain employs TRBV5-1 and TRBJ2-3; 8 bases align to TRBD1. The germline V gene has CDR1 SGHRS and CDR2 YFSETQ. V was pared by 4 bases and J by 3 bases, with 10 bases of the junction left unmatched. The CDR3 has 16 residues. CDR3 DNA sequence: TGCGCCAGCAGCCCAACAAGGACAGGGAATACAGATACGCAGTATTTT. Amino acid sequence: CASSPTRTGNTDTQYF. The whole variable domain, remainder taken from reference TRBV5-1 and TRBJ2-3, is KAGVTQTPRYLIKTRGQQVTLSCSPISGHRSVSWYQQTPGQGLQFLFEYFSETQRNKGNFPGRFSGRQFSNSRSEMNVSTLELGDSALYLCASSPTRTGNTDTQYFGPGTRLTVL.

The table lists this clone with a few counts. The chain is built from TRBV30 and TRBJ1-2, with TRBD1 matching 11 bases. J was trimmed by 1 base and V by 8 bases; bases with no gene match: 0. The CDR3 sequence is 12 residues long. Per the germline V gene, CDR1 is GTSNPN and CDR2 is SVGIG (reference sequence). The CDR3: CAGTGGNYGYTF. In DNA, the CDR3 is TGTGCCGGGACAGGGGGTAACTATGGCTACACCTTC. The variable domain in full, completed from reference TRBV30 and TRBJ1-2, reads SQTIHQWPATLVQPVGSPLSLECTVEGTSNPNLYWYRQAAGRGLQLLFYSVGIGQISSEVPQNLSASRPQDRQFILSSKKLLLSDSGFYLCAGTGGNYGYTFGSGTRLTVV.

The CDR3 here is CASLGGPKSTDTQYF. In DNA form, the CDR3 reads TGTGCCAGCTTAGGGGGACCGAAAAGCACAGATACGCAGTATTTT. V is TRBV7-9 and J is TRBJ2-3; D perhaps matches TRBD1 (6 bases). Trimming removed 8 bases from V and 0 bases from J, with 15 bases in between. This CDR3 has 15 amino acids. Germline assignment: CDR1 SEHNR and CDR2 FQNEAQ (reference sequence).

The J gene is TRBJ1-4, the V gene TRBV5-1, with D perhaps matching TRBD1 (5 bases). V was cut by 4 bases and J by 5 bases, with 18 bases left in between. The CDR3 spans 16 residues. Germline CDR1 reads SGHRS; CDR2 reads YFSETQ. CDR3 in DNA: TGCGCCAGCAGCCGGTCGGGGGGAAGGGTAAATGAAAAACTGTTTTTT. Encoded protein: CASSRSGGRVNEKLFF.

The genes are TRBV2 and TRBJ2-3; tentative D call: TRBD1 (5 bases). Trimming left V 7 bases short and J 2 bases short, with 10 bases between. CDR1 SNHLY and CDR2 FYNNEI come from the germline V gene. The CDR3 is 13 residues long. The CDR3 loop reads CASTTDTTDTQYF. CDR3 in DNA: TGTGCCAGCACGACAGATACCACAGATACGCAGTATTTT.

This clone has a handful of counts. The CDR3 here is CASSVRSQNTEAFF. DNA of the CDR3: TGTGCCAGCAGCGTAAGGAGCCAGAACACTGAAGCTTTCTTT. V usage is TRBV9 and J usage is TRBJ1-1; D is ambiguous. Germline CDR1 SGDLS, CDR2 YYNGEE. V was trimmed by 1 base and J by 1 base, leaving 8 bases between them. This CDR3 comprises 14 residues.

V gene TRBV5-5 combines with J gene TRBJ1-2; maybe TRBD1 (5 bases). The CDR3 extends over 15 amino acids. Germline assignment: CDR1 SGHKS and CDR2 YYEKEE (reference sequence). V was cut by 2 bases and J by 3 bases, with 14 bases left in between. The CDR3 sequence is CASSLTRDPYYGYTF. CDR3 DNA: TGTGCCAGCAGCTTAACCCGGGACCCCTACTATGGCTACACCTTC. The whole variable domain, remainder taken from reference TRBV5-5 and TRBJ1-2, is DAGVTQSPTHLIKTRGQQVTLRCSPISGHKSVSWYQQVLGQGPQFIFQYYEKEERGRGNFPDRFSARQFPNYSSELNVNALLLGDSALYLCASSLTRDPYYGYTFGSGTRLTVV.

This chain links TRBV11-2 with TRBJ1-1; 7 bases are shared with TRBD1. The CDR3 consists of 14 residues. The germline CDR1 and CDR2 sequences are SGHAT and FQNNGV. Trimming removed 5 bases from V and 5 bases from J; junction bases left unmatched: 8. CDR3 nucleotides: TGTGCCAGCAGCCAGAAACAGGGGAAAACTGAAGCTTTCTTT. Amino acid sequence: CASSQKQGKTEAFF.

The chain links TRBV25-1 to TRBJ1-1; tentative D call: TRBD1 (5 bases). This CDR3 region has 14 residues. Germline loops: CDR1 MGHDK, CDR2 SYGVNS. Trimming pared 2 bases from V and 4 bases from J, leaving 11 bases between. The CDR3: CASSEPRGSTEAFF. The DNA of the CDR3 is TGTGCCAGCAGTGAACCGAGGGGATCCACTGAAGCTTTCTTT.

The rearrangement joins TRBV5-1 to TRBJ1-3; no reliable D call. The CDR3 is made up of 16 amino acids. V was trimmed by 4 bases and J by 2 bases, leaving 16 bases between them. Germline CDR1 reads SGHRS; CDR2 reads YFSETQ. The CDR3 DNA is TGCGCCAGCAGCGAAGGGCAGCCCAGGACTGGAAACACCATATATTTT. Its protein product is CASSEGQPRTGNTIYF.

This clone was counted ten times or more. The same CDR3 is also encoded by other DNA sequences in this sample. The gene calls are TRBV28 and TRBJ2-7; possibly TRBD2 for D (6 bases). Germline V gene lookup returns CDR1 MDHEN and CDR2 SYDVKM. Trimming took off 3 bases at V and 6 bases at J, with 15 bases between the two ends. The CDR3 loop spans 14 amino acids. CDR3: CASSLGGSGSEQYF. CDR3 sequence (DNA): TGTGCCAGCAGTTTGGGGGGTTCTGGGAGCGAGCAGTACTTC.

The rearrangement uses TRBV5-4 and TRBJ2-2; D gene uncertain. Germline-derived CDR1 and CDR2 are SGHNT and YYREEE (reference sequence). The CDR3 spans 12 residues. Trimming shortened V by 3 bases and J by 5 bases, and 5 bases separated the two germline ends. The CDR3 here is CASSSLTGELFF. CDR3 DNA: TGTGCCAGCAGCTCCCTTACCGGGGAGCTGTTTTTT.

The chain combines TRBV10-3 with TRBJ1-3; 11 bases map to TRBD1. CDR3 size: 16 residues. Germline V gives CDR1 ENHRY, CDR2 SYGVKD. V lost 6 bases to trimming and J lost 0 bases; unmatched junction nucleotides: 4. CDR3 coding DNA: TGTGCCATCAGAGCCGGGACAGGGGGCTCTGGAAACACCATATATTTT. Protein: CAIRAGTGGSGNTIYF.

This clone appeared a few times. This rearrangement joins TRBV7-2 to TRBJ2-7; D not certain. The V gene lost 1 base and the J gene lost 3 bases, with 13 bases spanning the gap. Germline loops: CDR1 SGHTA, CDR2 FQGNSA. The CDR3 sequence is 15 residues long. The CDR3 region is CASSLVGLQNYEQYF. DNA for the CDR3: TGTGCCAGCAGCTTAGTCGGGCTACAAAACTACGAGCAGTACTTC.

The chain links TRBV7-9 to TRBJ1-1; no clear D. The CDR3 has 15 amino acids. V lost 2 bases and J lost 6, with 16 bases in between. Per the germline V gene, CDR1 is SEHNR and CDR2 is FQNEAQ (reference sequence). The CDR3 nucleotides are TGTGCCAGCAGCTTACCCCTCGGAGCCTGGTCTGAAGCTTTCTTT. Protein product: CASSLPLGAWSEAFF.

CDR3 in DNA: TGTGCCAGCAGCTTAAGCAGGATAAATCAGCCCCAGCATTTT. It encodes CASSLSRINQPQHF. The rearrangement links TRBV7-9 to TRBJ1-5; D is unclear. Trimming removed 2 bases at V and 4 bases at J, with 9 bases between. The CDR3 extends over 14 amino acids. CDR1 and CDR2 (germline): SEHNR, FQNEAQ (reference sequence). Filled out from reference TRBV7-9 and TRBJ1-5, the complete variable domain reads DTGVSQNPRHKITKRGQNVTFRCDPISEHNRLYWYRQTLGQGPEFLTYFQNEAQLEKSRLLSDRFSAERPKGSFSTLEIQRTEQGDSAMYLCASSLSRINQPQHFGDGTRLSIL.

V gene TRBV7-2 combines with J gene TRBJ1-1; tentatively, D is TRBD1 (5 bases). The CDR3 totals 16 residues. Germline CDR1 is SGHTA and CDR2 is FQGNSA. V gave up 3 bases and J gave up 0 bases, with 14 bases separating them. CDR3 sequence reads: CASSFRKGLLNTEAFF. CDR3 DNA sequence: TGTGCCAGCAGCTTTAGGAAGGGGTTACTGAACACTGAAGCTTTCTTT.

The CDR3 DNA is TGTGCCAGTAGTTGGGACTCTTCCAGCTCCTACGAGCAGTACTTC. Encoded protein: CASSWDSSSSYEQYF. The rearrangement uses TRBV19 and TRBJ2-7; a weak D match, TRBD2 (6 bases). Trimming stripped 5 bases from V and 0 bases from J, with 14 bases between. Germline lookup yields CDR1 LNHDA and CDR2 SQIVND (reference sequence). The CDR3 consists of 15 residues.

The V call is TRBV7-2, the J call TRBJ2-7; 8 bases agree with TRBD2. The CDR3 loop spans 15 amino acids. Germline-derived CDR1 and CDR2 are SGHTA and FQGNSA. V was clipped by 1 base and J by 3 bases; unmatched bases: 5. The CDR3 loop is CASSLELAVSYEQYF. The CDR3 DNA sequence: TGTGCCAGCAGCTTAGAACTAGCGGTGAGCTACGAGCAGTACTTC.